The 25 T cell receptor beta chains below come from one sample, sequenced in a study of STAT5B mutations in CD4+ large granular lymphocyte leukemia. The assay was immunoSEQ multiplex PCR, and TCRdb's table has in-frame clones only and misses some. The table has 37,000 or so clones, roughly 85% seen once. The sequenced material came from CD4+ T cells from blood buffy coats. The receptors come from a human donor in good health.

The rearrangement uses TRBV6-1 and TRBJ1-4; D gene unclear. With 6 bases removed from V and 12 bases from J, the gap between germline ends came to 20 bases. The CDR3 has 14 amino acids. Germline CDR1 reads MNHNS; CDR2 reads SASEGT. This CDR3 reads CASRTGPSNWELFF. The CDR3 region has the DNA TGTGCCAGCAGGACCGGGCCCTCAAATTGGGAACTGTTTTTT.

This chain joins TRBV6-6 and TRBJ1-4, with D unclear. The V gene lost 2 bases and the J gene lost 5 bases, with 9 bases spanning the gap. The CDR3 loop spans 14 amino acids. Germline V gene sequence: CDR1 MNHNY, CDR2 SVGAGI (reference sequence). The DNA of the CDR3 is TGTGCCAGCAGTTACCCGGACTCGAATGAAAAACTGTTTTTT. Amino acid sequence: CASSYPDSNEKLFF.

The chain carries TRBV5-1 and TRBJ2-5; D might be TRBD1 (6 bases). CDR1 and CDR2 (germline): SGHRS, YFSETQ. The CDR3 covers 13 residues. Between the trimmed V and J ends, which lost 3 bases and 2 bases, there was a span of 8 bases. The CDR3 nucleotides are TGCGCCAGCAGCTGGACAGTTCAAGAGACCCAGTACTTC. It is translated as CASSWTVQETQYF.

The genes are TRBV7-2 and TRBJ1-5, with D unresolved. The CDR3 loop spans 14 amino acids. CDR1 and CDR2 from the germline V gene are SGHTA and FQGNSA. The V end lost 5 bases, the J end lost 3 bases, and 11 bases lay between the germline ends. Here the CDR3 DNA reads TGTGCCAGCAGCCCGCAGGAACTCAATCAGCCCCAGCATTTT. Its protein product is CASSPQELNQPQHF.

This chain uses TRBV28 with TRBJ1-5, with TRBD1 matching 8 bases. V was pared by 3 bases and J by 6 bases, with 10 bases of the junction left unmatched. CDR1 and CDR2 (germline): MDHEN, SYDVKM. CDR3 size: 16 residues. The CDR3 bases are TGTGCCAGCAGTTTTTACTGGACAGGGAAGAGTCAGCCCCAGCATTTT. Encoded protein: CASSFYWTGKSQPQHF.

The CDR3 nucleotides are TGCGCCAGCAGAGGACAGGGGGCCACCGGGGAGCTGTTTTTT. Protein product: CASRGQGATGELFF. The chain uses TRBV5-1 and TRBJ2-2; 11 bases map to TRBD1. This CDR3 has 14 amino acids. In germline, CDR1 is SGHRS, CDR2 YFSETQ. V dropped 5 bases and J dropped 4; count of bases not matched to a gene: 1.

This clone was detected only once. The V gene is TRBV6-8, the J gene TRBJ2-5; D is perhaps TRBD1 or TRBD2 (5 bases each). The CDR3 length is 15 residues. The germline V gene has CDR1 MNHGY and CDR2 SAAAGT. Trimming left V 7 bases short and J 3 bases short, with 18 bases between. For the CDR3, the DNA is TGTGCCAGCAACACAGGACTCGGGAATAAAGAGACCCAGTACTTC. As protein: CASNTGLGNKETQYF.

The rearrangement links TRBV5-4 to TRBJ2-2; D is perhaps TRBD1 or TRBD2 (6 bases each). The CDR3 loop spans 15 amino acids. Trimming took 4 bases from V and 3 from J, leaving 13 bases between them. The germline gives CDR1 SGHNT, CDR2 YYREEE (reference sequence). CDR3 sequence: CASSKGGGDTGELFF. CDR3 bases: TGTGCCAGCAGCAAGGGGGGTGGTGACACCGGGGAGCTGTTTTTT.

The chain uses TRBV27 and TRBJ2-1; 8 positions match TRBD2. The length of the CDR3 is 15 residues. CDR1 is MNHEY, CDR2 SMNVEV, per germline (reference sequence). The V gene end was trimmed by 2 bases and the J gene end by 2 bases; junction bases not matched to a gene: 2. The CDR3 spells CASSLREGAYNEQFF. The CDR3, as DNA: TGTGCCAGCAGTTTACGGGAGGGGGCCTACAATGAGCAGTTCTTC.

The chain carries TRBV7-2 and TRBJ2-3; D is undetermined. Germline CDR1 and CDR2: SGHTA and FQGNSA. This CDR3 spans 15 amino acids. V shed 3 bases and J shed 2 bases, with 12 bases lying between them. The CDR3 spells CASSLVGLATDTQYF. CDR3 DNA sequence: TGTGCCAGCAGCTTGGTAGGGCTGGCCACAGATACGCAGTATTTT. Combining the CDR3 with reference TRBV7-2 and TRBJ2-3 gives the whole variable domain GAGVSQSPSNKVTEKGKDVELRCDPISGHTALYWYRQSLGQGLEFLIYFQGNSAPDKSGLPSDRFSAERTGGSVSTLTIQRTQQEDSAVYLCASSLVGLATDTQYFGPGTRLTVL.

The chain is built from TRBV28 and TRBJ2-3; 10 bases fit TRBD2. The V segment lost 6 bases and the J segment 2 bases; nucleotides outside the gene matches: 5. The CDR3 covers 15 residues. Germline V gene data show CDR1 as MDHEN and CDR2 as SYDVKM. CDR3 amino acids: CASSRSGRVTDTQYF. Written as DNA, the CDR3 is TGTGCCAGCAGCCGGAGCGGGAGGGTCACAGATACGCAGTATTTT.

This clone was observed once. This chain links TRBV25-1 with TRBJ2-3; 11 bases line up with TRBD2. The CDR3 spans 18 residues. The V and J ends lost 2 bases and 3 bases, in that order; junction bases with no gene match: 10. Germline CDR1 reads MGHDK; CDR2 reads SYGVNS. As DNA, the CDR3 is TGTGCCAGCAGTGAACTAGCGGGAGGATTGGTGTTTACAGATACGCAGTATTTT. This gives the protein CASSELAGGLVFTDTQYF.

The V and J genes are TRBV27 and TRBJ2-2; 9 positions match TRBD2. V was clipped by 7 bases and J by 6 bases; unmatched bases: 15. The CDR3 runs to 17 residues. Germline CDR1 and CDR2: MNHEY and SMNVEV (reference sequence). CDR3 coding DNA: TGTGCCAGCACCCCGTTGGGTAGCGGGAGTATCTCCGGGGAGCTGTTTTTT. Encoded protein: CASTPLGSGSISGELFF.

The chain combines TRBV2 with TRBJ2-1, with TRBD2 matching over 10 bases. Trimming took 2 bases from V and 4 from J; bases not matched to a gene: 2. Germline-derived CDR1 and CDR2 are SNHLY and FYNNEI. This CDR3 has 15 amino acids. The CDR3 bases are TGTGCCAGCAGTGAACAGGGACTAGCGTACAATGAGCAGTTCTTC. Its protein is CASSEQGLAYNEQFF.

The chain joins TRBV10-1 to TRBJ2-7; D ambiguous. Germline V lookup: CDR1 WNHNN, CDR2 SYGVQD (reference sequence). The CDR3 is made up of 17 amino acids. Trimming took off 4 bases at V and 0 bases at J, with 19 bases between the two ends. The CDR3 loop is CASSGPKRSYNSYEQYF. The CDR3, as DNA: TGCGCCAGCAGTGGACCAAAGAGAAGCTATAACTCCTACGAGCAGTACTTC.

The genes are TRBV20-1 and TRBJ1-5; D gene uncertain. Germline-derived CDR1 and CDR2 are DFQATT and SNEGSKA (reference sequence). The CDR3 is 10 residues long. The V gene lost 6 bases and the J gene lost 9 bases, with 9 bases spanning the gap. CDR3 amino acids: CSAPTRPQHF. The CDR3 region has the DNA TGCAGTGCCCCGACTAGGCCCCAGCATTTT.

This chain connects TRBV10-3 to TRBJ2-3; the D gene could be TRBD1 or TRBD2 (5 bases each). This CDR3 region has 15 residues. V was shortened by 6 bases and J by 1 base, with 14 bases between the two germline ends. Germline-derived CDR1 and CDR2 are ENHRY and SYGVKD. The DNA for the CDR3 is TGTGCCATCAGCGACGCAGGGACCCGCACAGATACGCAGTATTTT. It yields the protein CAISDAGTRTDTQYF.

V gene TRBV19 combines with J gene TRBJ2-7, with D perhaps given as TRBD1 or TRBD2 (5 bases each). This CDR3 region has 15 residues. The V end was cut by 6 bases, the J end by 0 bases, with 15 bases between. The germline CDR1 and CDR2 sequences are LNHDA and SQIVND (reference sequence). CDR3 DNA: TGTGCCAGTAGGGTAACCGGGACGGTCTCCTACGAGCAGTACTTC. This codes for CASRVTGTVSYEQYF.

The chain combines TRBV6-5 with TRBJ1-5; D call uncertain. There are 15 residues in the CDR3. Trimming removed 6 bases from V and 0 bases from J, with 12 bases in between. Germline V gene data show CDR1 as MNHEY and CDR2 as SVGAGI. The DNA of the CDR3 is TGTGCCAGCAGACGTCAGCCTCATAGCAATCAGCCCCAGCATTTT. Encoded protein: CASRRQPHSNQPQHF.

The CDR3 is CSVGRQGAYVEAFF. The CDR3 DNA reads TGCAGCGTTGGACGACAGGGGGCGTATGTAGAAGCTTTCTTT. V is TRBV29-1 and J is TRBJ1-1; 10 bases are a match to TRBD1. V trimming: 4 bases; J trimming: 8 bases; junction bases outside the gene matches: 10. Germline V gives CDR1 SQVTM, CDR2 ANQGSEA. This CDR3 contains 14 residues.

The genes are TRBV2 and TRBJ2-4; TRBD2 aligns across 11 bases. Per germline, CDR1 SNHLY and CDR2 FYNNEI. V was pared by 3 bases and J by 3 bases, with 7 bases of the junction left unmatched. The CDR3 is 17 amino acids. The CDR3 here is CASSERVAGGNKNIQYF. CDR3 DNA: TGTGCCAGCAGTGAGCGGGTAGCGGGAGGGAACAAAAACATTCAGTACTTC.

This clone was seen a handful of times. The V and J genes are TRBV9 and TRBJ2-7, with D uncertain. Trimming took off 0 bases at V and 2 bases at J, with 9 bases between the two ends. Germline CDR1 SGDLS, CDR2 YYNGEE. The CDR3 length is 14 residues. As DNA, the CDR3 is TGTGCCAGCAGCGTAGCTGGGGTCCCCTACGAGCAGTACTTC. Translation: CASSVAGVPYEQYF. Variable domain in full (rest from reference TRBV9 and TRBJ2-7): DSGVTQTPKHLITATGQRVTLRCSPRSGDLSVYWYQQSLDQGLQFLIQYYNGEERAKGNILERFSAQQFPDLHSELNLSSLELGDSALYFCASSVAGVPYEQYFGPGTRLTVT.

This chain joins TRBV27 and TRBJ2-1; 12 bases fit TRBD2. There are 15 residues in the CDR3. From germline, CDR1 is MNHEY and CDR2 SMNVEV (reference sequence). V lost 2 bases and J lost 8; bases outside the gene matches: 4. CDR3 region: CASSLRTSGIDEQFF. The CDR3 DNA reads TGTGCCAGCAGTTTACGGACTAGCGGGATAGATGAGCAGTTCTTC.

The chain joins TRBV6-1 to TRBJ2-1; no definite D call. The V end was cut by 3 bases, the J end by 0 bases, with 9 bases between. The CDR3 is 15 residues long. CDR1 and CDR2 from the germline V gene are MNHNS and SASEGT. In DNA form, the CDR3 reads TGTGCCAGCAGTGACCGAGACCGCTCCTACAATGAGCAGTTCTTC. Its protein is CASSDRDRSYNEQFF.

Only one count was recorded for this clone. V is TRBV2 and J is TRBJ1-4, with D tentatively TRBD1 (6 bases). This CDR3 region has 13 residues. CDR1 is SNHLY, CDR2 FYNNEI, per germline. V was cut by 6 bases and J by 5 bases, with 10 bases left in between. CDR3 in DNA: TGTGCCAGCAGGACAGGCCTAAATGAAAAACTGTTTTTT. Translated, it gives CASRTGLNEKLFF.